This is a list of T cell receptor beta chains from one sample in a study of blood T cell repertoires in COVID-19. The repertoire was sequenced with immunoSEQ multiplex PCR; TCRdb's copy has only in-frame clones and lacks some. The sample records 65,000 to 95,000 clones, around 90% being singletons. Sequencing input: peripheral blood. Receptors originate from a man in his sixties or seventies with acute or convalescent COVID-19. The CDR3 runs from the conserved cysteine through the conserved F or W. A D gene is named only where the DNA matches it firmly. Clone size appears in some rows only: once, few, many, or a class for an expanded clone.

>TRBV18|NA|TRBJ2-7|NA
TGTGCCAGCTCCCTAGGCGGGGCGGAGGAGCAGTACTTC
CASSLGGAEEQYF
>TRBV10-3|NA|TRBJ2-3|NA
TGTGCCATCAGTGAGTTAGGGGCAGGGGAGACAGATACGCAGTATTTT
CAISELGAGETDTQYF
>TRBV5-5|TRBD1|TRBJ1-5|NA
TGTGCCAGCAGCTCCGTGACAGGGAATCAGCCCCAGCATTTT
CASSSVTGNQPQHF
>TRBV29-1|NA|TRBJ1-2|NA
TGCAGCGTCACAGTTGGGAGCTATGGCTACACCTTC
CSVTVGSYGYTF
>TRBV6-5|TRBD2|TRBJ2-1|once
TGTGCCAGCACCACTCCGGGACTAGCCGGGAATGAGCAGTTCTTC
CASTTPGLAGNEQFF
>TRBV19|NA|TRBJ1-5|NA
TGTGCCAGTAGTGCCACTGCGGGGTATGGTCAGCATTTT
CASSATAGYGQHF
>TRBV5-8|NA|TRBJ2-7|once
TGTGCCAGCAGCTTGGGTGCGGACTCCTACGAGCAGTACTTC
CASSLGADSYEQYF
>TRBV5-8|TRBD1|TRBJ2-1|NA
TGTGCCAGCAGCAGGACAGGGAAATCGGAGCAGTTCTTC
CASSRTGKSEQFF
>TRBV7-2|NA|TRBJ2-7|NA
TGTGCCAGCGCTGAGCAATCCTACGAGCAGTACTTC
CASAEQSYEQYF
>TRBV4-3|NA|TRBJ2-5|NA
TGCGCCAGCAGCCAAGATACAGGGCGACAAGAGACCCAGTACTTC
CASSQDTGRQETQYF
>TRBV19|NA|TRBJ2-1|NA
TGTGCCAGTACCCAATCTAAGAGCTCCTACAATGAGCAGTTCTTC
CASTQSKSSYNEQFF
>TRBV19|TRBD1|TRBJ1-2|NA
TGTGCCAGTACCCCGGACAGGGGCAACTCTAACTATGGCTACACCTTC
CASTPDRGNSNYGYTF
>TRBV6-2/TRBV6-3|TRBD1|TRBJ2-7|NA
TGTGCCAGCAGTTACCCGCAGGGGGCCTACGAGCAGTACTTC
CASSYPQGAYEQYF
>TRBV18|TRBD2|TRBJ2-3|NA
TGTGCCAGCTCACCGGGCTCCCTAGCGGGGACAAGAAGCACAGATACGCAGTATTTT
CASSPGSLAGTRSTDTQYF
>TRBV4-3|NA|TRBJ1-6|NA
TGCGCCAGCAGCCAAGGGAACAGGGCTAGTTCACCCCTCCACTTT
CASSQGNRASSPLHF
>TRBV19|TRBD1|TRBJ1-5|NA
TGTGCCAGTAGTAGCCGACAGGGCAGCAATCAGCCCCAGCATTTT
CASSSRQGSNQPQHF
>TRBV30|NA|TRBJ2-1|NA
TGTGCCTGGAGCTTGAGGGACTACAATGAGCAGTTCTTC
CAWSLRDYNEQFF
>TRBV3-1/TRBV3-2|NA|TRBJ1-1|NA
TGTGCCAGCAGCAGTATTGGAGGGGCTACTGAAGCTTTCTTT
CASSSIGGATEAFF
>TRBV28|TRBD1|TRBJ1-4|NA
TGTGCCAGCAGTCCCCCGGGACAGGGACGTGAAAAACTGTTTTTT
CASSPPGQGREKLFF
>TRBV28|TRBD1|TRBJ1-5|NA
TGTGCCAGCAGTATAGGCCTAACAGGGGAGCGGCCCCAGCATTTT
CASSIGLTGERPQHF
>TRBV5-5|TRBD1|TRBJ2-7|NA
TGTGCCAGCACCGCTTTGACAGGGAACCCCTACGAGCAGTACTTC
CASTALTGNPYEQYF
>TRBV12-5|NA|TRBJ2-3|once
TGTGCTAGTGGTTTGGTACAGGGAGATACGCAGTATTTT
CASGLVQGDTQYF
>TRBV15|NA|TRBJ2-1|NA
TGTGCCACCAGCAGGACAGTAAGTGAGCAGTTCTTC
CATSRTVSEQFF
>TRBV18|TRBD1|TRBJ1-2|NA
TGTGCCAGCTCACCAACCTCACAGGGGGCTAACTATGGCTACACCTTC
CASSPTSQGANYGYTF
>TRBV5-1|TRBD1|TRBJ2-7|NA
TGCGCCAGCAGCTTCCGGGACAGGGAGCTCGAGCAGTACTTC
CASSFRDRELEQYF
>TRBV5-4|TRBD1|TRBJ1-2|few
TGTGCCAGCACCCAAGGGGGGACAGGGGCCAACTATGGCTACACCTTC
CASTQGGTGANYGYTF
>TRBV19|NA|TRBJ2-1|NA
TGTGCCAGTAGTAACGGGACTCCGGAGGCGTCCTACAATGAGCAGTTCTTC
CASSNGTPEASYNEQFF
>TRBV21-1|NA|TRBJ1-2|NA
TGTGCCAGGAGGGGAGGTATTAACTATGGCTACACCTTC
CARRGGINYGYTF
>TRBV4-1|TRBD2|TRBJ2-7|NA
TGCGCCAGCAGCCAAGATCTGGCACTAGCGGGAGTCTACGAGCAGTACTTC
CASSQDLALAGVYEQYF
>TRBV5-5|NA|TRBJ1-1|NA
TGTGCCAGCAGCTTGGCCTATATGAACACTGAAGCTTTCTTT
CASSLAYMNTEAFF
>TRBV5-4|TRBD2|TRBJ2-7|NA
TGTGCCAGCAGCTTGGCCGAGCGGGGAGGAGGCGAGCAGTACTTC
CASSLAERGGGEQYF
>TRBV5-8|NA|TRBJ2-1|NA
TGTGCCAGCAGCTTGTTCTCCCCCAATGAGCAGTTCTTC
CASSLFSPNEQFF
>TRBV12-3/TRBV12-4|NA|TRBJ1-2|NA
TGTGCCAGCACCCTCAGCGGGGGGGGCTACACCTTC
CASTLSGGGYTF
>TRBV6-5|NA|TRBJ1-3|NA
TGTGCCAGCAGTTACTCGAGGCAGCTTGGAAACACCATATATTTT
CASSYSRQLGNTIYF
>TRBV2|TRBD2|TRBJ2-1|NA
TGTGCCAGCAATTTGGTAGCGGGAGCTTACAATGAGCAGTTCTTC
CASNLVAGAYNEQFF
>TRBV13|TRBD1|TRBJ1-1|once
TGTGCCAGCAGCGGACAGGGGGCGCCTGAAGCTTTCTTT
CASSGQGAPEAFF
>TRBV6-6|TRBD2|TRBJ2-7|NA
TGTGCCAGCAGTTACGGCGGGAGTGGCGAGCAGTACTTC
CASSYGGSGEQYF
>TRBV6-6|NA|TRBJ2-2|few
TGTGCCAGCAGACCCGACAGAATGAACACCGGGGAGCTGTTTTTT
CASRPDRMNTGELFF
>TRBV27|TRBD1|TRBJ2-7|NA
TGTGCCAGCAGTGAGTTACAGGGGGTGTTAGCGTGGGAGCAGTACTTC
CASSELQGVLAWEQYF
>TRBV4-3|TRBD1|TRBJ2-7|NA
TGCGCCAGCAGCCAAGATGAGGGACAGGGGATGAAGCAGTACTTC
CASSQDEGQGMKQYF
>TRBV15|TRBD1|TRBJ1-2|NA
TGTGCCACCAGCGGGGGAGGATGGGACAGCTACTATGGCTACACCTTC
CATSGGGWDSYYGYTF
>TRBV7-2|TRBD1|TRBJ2-5|NA
TGTGCCAGCAGCTTATTGGGGACAGTCCAAGAGACCCAGTACTTC
CASSLLGTVQETQYF
>TRBV11-2|NA|TRBJ2-7|NA
TGTGCCAGCAGCTTAGACCGACAGAGCTCCTACGAGCAGTACTTC
CASSLDRQSSYEQYF
>TRBV19|NA|TRBJ1-6|NA
TGTGCCAGTTCTAACTTCAATTCACCCCTCCACTTT
CASSNFNSPLHF
>TRBV24-1|TRBD1|TRBJ2-6|NA
TGTGCCACCAGGGCTAACCGGGACAGGGGTCCTGGGGCCAACGTCCTGACTTTC
CATRANRDRGPGANVLTF
>TRBV10-3|NA|TRBJ1-5|NA
TGTGCCATCAGTGCGGGAGGAGGGGGTGGCAATCAGCCCCAGCATTTT
CAISAGGGGGNQPQHF
>TRBV28|TRBD2|TRBJ2-7|NA
TGTGCCAGCAGTTTCGTAGCGGGGGTCTCCTACGAGCAGTACTTC
CASSFVAGVSYEQYF
>TRBV28|NA|TRBJ1-2|NA
TGTGCCAGCAGGCCAGGGCAGGGGTTGAGTTATGGCTACACCTTC
CASRPGQGLSYGYTF
>TRBV5-1|NA|TRBJ1-1|once
TGCGCCAGCAGCTTAGGTGGGACAATAATTGAAGCTTTCTTT
CASSLGGTIIEAFF
>TRBV6-6|NA|TRBJ1-5|NA
TGTGCCACCCTCTCCTTGCTGTCTGCCGCGGCGCCCCAGCATTTT
CATLSLLSAAAPQHF
>TRBV5-3|TRBD1|TRBJ1-5|once
TGTGCCAGAAGCTTGTTACCAGGACAGGGCCATAGCAATCAGCTCCAGCATTTT
CARSLLPGQGHSNQLQHF